This note documents a single TCR beta chain sequence. A deep-level run was used for the assay. TCRdb keeps only in-frame clones here, not all; method: immunoSEQ multiplex PCR. The table records over 2 million clones, roughly 94% of them present only once. There are 12 residues in the CDR3. Germline assignment: CDR1 SQVTM and CDR2 ANQGSEA. V lost 4 bases and J 6 bases, leaving 10 bases between the germline ends. These data come from a study of shared clonotypes between healthy human individuals. At the level of the study: There were three CD4 naive, three CD4 memory, two CD8 naive and one CD8 memory plates per donor.

Source material: naive CD4+ T cells sorted from blood. Described subset: CD45RA+ positively selected. The TCR originated in a young man in good health. The genes are TRBV29-1 and TRBJ2-1; a possible D gene is TRBD1 (5 bases). The CDR3 loop is CSVGRGGNEQFF. The CDR3 coding sequence is TGCAGCGTTGGAAGGGGCGGCAATGAGCAGTTCTTC.